This T cell receptor (beta chain) came from a study of PD-1 blockade in classical Hodgkin lymphoma. With respect to this clone: Antigen unknown.

Profiling relied on immunoSEQ multiplex PCR, and the TCRdb table lists in-frame clones only, not all of them. The sample has about 110,000 clones; roughly nine tenths are singletons. V shed 5 bases and J 7 bases; nucleotides not matched to a gene: 5. The CDR3 length is 15 residues. Germline V gene lookup returns CDR1 SEHNR and CDR2 FQNEAQ (reference sequence). Regarding the study as a whole: Prior to therapy, complete responders displayed diversity much like that of newly diagnosed patients.

Relapses following autologous stem cell transplantation were seen in all patients, with brentuximab vedotin exposure varying. The J gene is TRBJ2-1, the V gene TRBV7-9, with 13 bases that match TRBD2. The TCR sequence derives from a human donor with classical Hodgkin lymphoma. Source: peripheral blood mononuclear cells (PBMCs), taken before the second cycle of nivolumab. The CDR3 coding sequence is TGTGCCAGCAGCATATTGACTAGCGGGAGGAATGAGCAGTTCTTC. Translation: CASSILTSGRNEQFF.